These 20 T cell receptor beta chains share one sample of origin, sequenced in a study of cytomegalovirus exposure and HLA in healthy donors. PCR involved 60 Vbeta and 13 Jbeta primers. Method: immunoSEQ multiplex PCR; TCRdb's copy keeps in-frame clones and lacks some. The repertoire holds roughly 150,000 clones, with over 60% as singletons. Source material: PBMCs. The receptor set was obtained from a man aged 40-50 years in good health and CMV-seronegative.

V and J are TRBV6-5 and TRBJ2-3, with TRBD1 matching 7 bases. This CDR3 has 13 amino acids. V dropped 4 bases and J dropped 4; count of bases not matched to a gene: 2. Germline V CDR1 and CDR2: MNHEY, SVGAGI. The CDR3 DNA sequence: TGTGCCAGCAGTTTTGACAGGGCAGATACGCAGTATTTT. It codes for CASSFDRADTQYF.

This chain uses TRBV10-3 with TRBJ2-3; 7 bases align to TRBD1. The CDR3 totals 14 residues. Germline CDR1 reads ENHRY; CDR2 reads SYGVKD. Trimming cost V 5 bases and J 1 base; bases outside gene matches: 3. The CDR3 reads CAISPGTGTDTQYF. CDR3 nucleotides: TGTGCCATCAGTCCAGGGACAGGCACAGATACGCAGTATTTT.

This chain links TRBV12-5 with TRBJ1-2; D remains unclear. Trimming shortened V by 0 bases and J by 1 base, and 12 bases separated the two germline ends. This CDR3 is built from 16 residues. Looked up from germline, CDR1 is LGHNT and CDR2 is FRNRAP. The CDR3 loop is CASGLVPNEHNYGYTF. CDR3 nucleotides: TGTGCTAGTGGTTTGGTACCCAACGAGCATAACTATGGCTACACCTTC.

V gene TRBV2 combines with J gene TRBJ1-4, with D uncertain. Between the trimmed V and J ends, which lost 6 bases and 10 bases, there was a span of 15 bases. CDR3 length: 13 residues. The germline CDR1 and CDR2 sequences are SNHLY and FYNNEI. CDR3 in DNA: TGTGCCAGCAGACTAAGGGTGGGAGGAAAACTGTTTTTT. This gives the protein CASRLRVGGKLFF.

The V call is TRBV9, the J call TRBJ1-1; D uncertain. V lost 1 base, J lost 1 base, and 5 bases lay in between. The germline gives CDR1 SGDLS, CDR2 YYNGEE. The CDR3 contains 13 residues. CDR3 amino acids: CASSVIQNTEAFF. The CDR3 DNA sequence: TGTGCCAGCAGCGTAATTCAGAACACTGAAGCTTTCTTT.

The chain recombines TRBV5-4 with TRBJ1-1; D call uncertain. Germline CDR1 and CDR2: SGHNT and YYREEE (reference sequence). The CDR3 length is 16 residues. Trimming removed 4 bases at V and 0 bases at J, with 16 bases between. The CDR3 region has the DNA TGTGCCAGCAGCCGCGGGGAGGTCTTAATGAACACTGAAGCTTTCTTT. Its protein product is CASSRGEVLMNTEAFF.

The CDR3, as DNA: TGTGCCAGCAGCAAGGGGAAAGGGACTGCCAATCAGCCCCAGCATTTT. This encodes CASSKGKGTANQPQHF. The chain is built from TRBV9 and TRBJ1-5; weak D call: TRBD1 (5 bases). This CDR3 comprises 16 residues. V was shortened by 4 bases and J by 3 bases, with 17 bases between the two germline ends. Germline CDR1 is SGDLS and CDR2 is YYNGEE.

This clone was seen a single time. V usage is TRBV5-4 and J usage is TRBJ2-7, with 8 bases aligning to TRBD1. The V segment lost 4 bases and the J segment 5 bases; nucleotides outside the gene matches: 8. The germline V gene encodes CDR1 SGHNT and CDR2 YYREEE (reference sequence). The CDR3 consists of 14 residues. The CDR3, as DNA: TGTGCCAGCAGCCTGTGGGACAGGACCCACGAGCAGTACTTC. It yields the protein CASSLWDRTHEQYF.

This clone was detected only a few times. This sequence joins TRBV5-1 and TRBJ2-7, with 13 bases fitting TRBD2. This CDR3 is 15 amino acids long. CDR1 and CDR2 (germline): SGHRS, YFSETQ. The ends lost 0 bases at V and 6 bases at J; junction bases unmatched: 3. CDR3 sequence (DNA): TGCGCCAGCAGCTTGGAACTAGCGGGAGGGTCCGAGCAGTACTTC. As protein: CASSLELAGGSEQYF. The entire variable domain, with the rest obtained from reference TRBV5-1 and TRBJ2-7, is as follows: KAGVTQTPRYLIKTRGQQVTLSCSPISGHRSVSWYQQTPGQGLQFLFEYFSETQRNKGNFPGRFSGRQFSNSRSEMNVSTLELGDSALYLCASSLELAGGSEQYFGPGTRLTVT.

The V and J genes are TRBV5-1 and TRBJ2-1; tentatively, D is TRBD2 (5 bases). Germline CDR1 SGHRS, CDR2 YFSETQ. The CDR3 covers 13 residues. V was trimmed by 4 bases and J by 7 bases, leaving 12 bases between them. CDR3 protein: CASSPLAGNEQFF. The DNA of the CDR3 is TGCGCCAGCAGCCCCCTAGCTGGTAATGAGCAGTTCTTC.

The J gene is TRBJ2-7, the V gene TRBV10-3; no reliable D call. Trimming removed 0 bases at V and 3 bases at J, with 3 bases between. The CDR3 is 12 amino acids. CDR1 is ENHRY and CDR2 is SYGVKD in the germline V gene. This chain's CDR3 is CAISESSYEQYF. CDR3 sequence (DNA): TGTGCCATCAGTGAGTCTAGCTACGAGCAGTACTTC.

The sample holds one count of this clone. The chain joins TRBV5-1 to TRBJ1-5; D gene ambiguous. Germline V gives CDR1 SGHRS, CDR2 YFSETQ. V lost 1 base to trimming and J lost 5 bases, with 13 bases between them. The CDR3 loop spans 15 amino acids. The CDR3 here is CASSLNGSPHQPQHF. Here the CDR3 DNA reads TGCGCCAGCAGCTTGAACGGTTCTCCCCATCAGCCCCAGCATTTT.

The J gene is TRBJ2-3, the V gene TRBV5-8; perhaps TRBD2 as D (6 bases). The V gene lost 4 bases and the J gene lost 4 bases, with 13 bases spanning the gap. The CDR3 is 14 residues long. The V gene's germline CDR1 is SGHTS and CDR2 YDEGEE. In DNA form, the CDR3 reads TGTGCCAGCAGCCCGACTAGTCCCGCAGATACGCAGTATTTT. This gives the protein CASSPTSPADTQYF.

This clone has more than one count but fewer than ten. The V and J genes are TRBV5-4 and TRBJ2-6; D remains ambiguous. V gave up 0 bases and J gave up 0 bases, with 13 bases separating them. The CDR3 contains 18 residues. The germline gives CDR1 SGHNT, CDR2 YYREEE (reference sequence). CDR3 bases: TGTGCCAGCAGCTTGGATGGTTTCCCCAGCTCTGGGGCCAACGTCCTGACTTTC. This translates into CASSLDGFPSSGANVLTF.

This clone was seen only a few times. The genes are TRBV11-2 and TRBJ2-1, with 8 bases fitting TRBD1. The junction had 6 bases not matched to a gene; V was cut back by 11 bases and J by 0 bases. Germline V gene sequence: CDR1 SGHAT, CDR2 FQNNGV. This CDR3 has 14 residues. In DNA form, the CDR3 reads TGTGCCTCCGACAGGGGCTACTCCTACAATGAGCAGTTCTTC. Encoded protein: CASDRGYSYNEQFF.

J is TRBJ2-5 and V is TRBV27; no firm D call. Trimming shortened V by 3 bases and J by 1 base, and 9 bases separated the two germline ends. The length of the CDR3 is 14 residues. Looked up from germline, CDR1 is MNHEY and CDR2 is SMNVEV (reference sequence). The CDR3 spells CASSFSNSQETQYF. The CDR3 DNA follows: TGTGCCAGCAGTTTTAGTAACAGCCAAGAGACCCAGTACTTC.

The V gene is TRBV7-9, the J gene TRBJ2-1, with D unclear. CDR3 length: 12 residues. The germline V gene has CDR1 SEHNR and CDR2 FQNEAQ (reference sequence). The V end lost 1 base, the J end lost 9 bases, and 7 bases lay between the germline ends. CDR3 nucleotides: TGTGCCAGCAGCTTAGGGCCAGGTGAGCAGTTCTTC. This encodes CASSLGPGEQFF.

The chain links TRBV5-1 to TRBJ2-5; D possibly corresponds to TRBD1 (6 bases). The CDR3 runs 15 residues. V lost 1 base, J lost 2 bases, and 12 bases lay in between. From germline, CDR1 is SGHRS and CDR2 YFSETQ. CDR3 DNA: TGCGCCAGCAGCTTGTCACCAGGACAGCAAGAGACCCAGTACTTC. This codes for CASSLSPGQQETQYF.

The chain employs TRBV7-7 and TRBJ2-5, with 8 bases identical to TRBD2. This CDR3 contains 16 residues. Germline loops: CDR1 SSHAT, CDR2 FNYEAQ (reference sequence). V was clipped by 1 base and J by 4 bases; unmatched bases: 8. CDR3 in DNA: TGTGCCAGCAGCTTAGGACATCGGGGGGGAGGAGAGACCCAGTACTTC. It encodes CASSLGHRGGGETQYF.

CDR3 nucleotide sequence: TGTGCCAGCAGCCCCGGGGGAGGAACTGCAACTAATGAAAAACTGTTTTTT. This sequence encodes CASSPGGGTATNEKLFF. The chain joins TRBV9 to TRBJ1-4; perhaps TRBD1 as D (5 bases). This CDR3 region has 17 residues. Per germline, CDR1 SGDLS and CDR2 YYNGEE. The V and J ends lost 4 bases and 0 bases respectively, with 16 bases between them.